This note documents a single T cell receptor (beta chain) sequence. The clone's antigen remains unknown. No per-base quality is available; no much larger clone lies one base away. Amplification of TCR beta CDR3 regions was carried out from RNA transcripts. The first round of RT-PCR for the TCR CDR3 was performed with the HTBI primer set and the Qiagen OneStep RT-PCR kit. A second multiplex PCR round built the libraries, followed by size selection and purification. Libraries were sequenced paired-end with 100 bp reads on an Illumina HiSeq2000. On the study's bioinformatics: SOAPnuke was used to process the raw data, throwing out any read that contained adapters or uncalled bases, had a mean Phred below 15, or lacked an exact constant-primer or identifier match. COPE v1.2.5 was used to merge high-quality paired reads, and clonotypes were defined as unique nucleotide sequences. Clonotypes were aligned to IMGT TRBV, TRBD and TRBJ reference segments using MiTCR v1.1. Analysis was restricted to V-J combinations with a frequency above 0.0001, which covered 99.2% of repertoires. The TCS score was defined as F50 (clonal expansion) divided by E x V (chaos), with BLOSUM62-based TCRdist calculated between CDR3 peptides within each V-J. Welch's t-statistics and random forest reduced some 510 V-J features to some 14, which were used in a naive Bayes classifier (R e1071). TCRdb itself trimmed the public reads at Q25 with fastp, ran MiXCR and retained productive beta chains. A single entry per CDR3 protein holds the most common genes and DNA from its merged rows. The V and J calls reflect TCRdb's pipeline rather than the authors' work. A total of hundreds of thousands of distinct CDR3 sequences appear in this sample, roughly 15% of them only once. 34% of the sample is in the top ten clones.

Ophthalmopathy patients had moderately to severely active disease, with a Clinical Activity Score of 3 or more, a NOSPECS grade of 4 or more, and a disease duration of less than 3 months. Any patient with an uncontrolled infection, another autoimmune disease, pregnancy or lactation was excluded. Diagnoses relied on clinical symptoms, serum thyroxine and TRAb, thyroid ultrasound and orbital computed tomography. PBMCs were separated from under 12 ml of fresh peripheral blood using Ficoll-Paque density gradient centrifugation. Total RNA was extracted using Trizol reagent, and RNA quality was assessed on an Agilent 2100 Bioanalyzer. The data belong to a study of T cells in Graves' hyperthyroidism and ophthalmopathy (dated by TCRdb to the late 2010s). Describing the broader study: Peripheral blood samples were taken at initial diagnosis, before any treatment was given. TCR V-J signatures able to tell the groups apart were searched for in a discovery cohort of some 97 patients, of whom under 45 had Graves' ophthalmopathy and 57 had stable Graves' hyperthyroidism. Prospective prediction of ophthalmopathy was tested in an independent validation cohort of fewer than 20 hyperthyroidism patients and around 16 patients who later progressed to ophthalmopathy. For training and testing, the approximately 97 patients in the discovery cohort were randomly divided in a 7:3 ratio. In about 6 Graves' hyperthyroidism patients, the study also compared T-cell repertoires from thyroid tissue with T-cell repertoires from blood. After sampling, hyperthyroidism patients received methimazole starting at 30 mg daily, and ophthalmopathy patients received high-dose intravenous methylprednisolone. TCR Vbeta CDR3 sequencing of 120 to 150 peripheral blood samples (more than 40 ophthalmopathy, around 80 hyperthyroidism and some 17 progressor patients) is reported in the paper. Study-wide conclusions, independent of this receptor: Most expanded thyroid clonotypes (frequency above 0.001) were also detected in blood, a finding suggesting that blood repertoires may reflect thyroid immune responses. In validation, progression to ophthalmopathy was predicted by the model with more than 65% sensitivity and 72% to 85% specificity, a median of approximately 7.1 months before onset. Sample size was not statistically predetermined, and blinding of investigators to group allocation was not performed. A 13 V-J signature model separated ophthalmopathy from stable hyperthyroidism, with around 90% sensitivity and around 84% specificity in cross-validation and 80%/75% in testing.

The CDR3, cysteine through phenylalanine, is 13 amino acids long. The DNA shown is the 39-base CDR3, in frame from base 1. Reading the germline V gene gives CDR1 SGHTA and CDR2 FQGNSA. V drops 5 bases and J drops 5 bases, leaving 11 bases in between. The sequencing input was blood. The clonotype originates from a woman in her thirties or forties with Graves' ophthalmopathy. The chain is made from TRBV7-2 and TRBJ2-3, with the D gene uncertain. The bases are TGTGCCAGCAGCACCGCCCACCAAGATACGCAGTATTTT. This is translated as CASSTAHQDTQYF.